What follows is one T cell receptor (beta chain) and its context. Its cognate antigen is unknown. Germline assignment: CDR1 SQVTM and CDR2 ANQGSEA. V lost 7 bases and J lost 7; bases outside the gene matches: 6. This CDR3 contains 13 residues. The Oncomine TCR Beta short-read assay was applied to DNA of cultured CD4+ T cells. TCRdb passed the PCR reads through MiXCR, listing each CDR3 protein once. The repertoire holds around 13,000 distinct CDR3 sequences, with around 76% as singletons. The data belong to a study of vaccination and CD4 T cells after COVID-19. Study information: Convalescent patients had positive nasal swab PCR results for SARS-CoV-2. Disease was mild in roughly 10 and severe in one.

As to treatment: approximately 9-day PBMC culture with coronavirus spike peptide pools or control peptides (ViraFEST assay). ViraFEST used peptide pools to expand antigen-specific T cells before TCR sequencing. The source material was CD4+ T cells from blood, cultured in vitro. This chain uses TRBV29-1 with TRBJ1-6, with 8 bases lining up with TRBD1. The source is a human donor who had recovered from COVID-19. CDR3 nucleotide sequence: TGCAGCGCCCAGACAGGGGACAATTCACCCCTCCACTTT. Encoded protein: CSAQTGDNSPLHF. Combining the CDR3 with reference TRBV29-1 and TRBJ1-6 gives the whole variable domain SAVISQKPSRDICQRGTSLTIQCQVDSQVTMMFWYRQQPGQSLTLIATANQGSEATYESGFVIDKFPISRPNLTFSTLTVSNMSPEDSSIYLCSAQTGDNSPLHFGNGTRLTVT.